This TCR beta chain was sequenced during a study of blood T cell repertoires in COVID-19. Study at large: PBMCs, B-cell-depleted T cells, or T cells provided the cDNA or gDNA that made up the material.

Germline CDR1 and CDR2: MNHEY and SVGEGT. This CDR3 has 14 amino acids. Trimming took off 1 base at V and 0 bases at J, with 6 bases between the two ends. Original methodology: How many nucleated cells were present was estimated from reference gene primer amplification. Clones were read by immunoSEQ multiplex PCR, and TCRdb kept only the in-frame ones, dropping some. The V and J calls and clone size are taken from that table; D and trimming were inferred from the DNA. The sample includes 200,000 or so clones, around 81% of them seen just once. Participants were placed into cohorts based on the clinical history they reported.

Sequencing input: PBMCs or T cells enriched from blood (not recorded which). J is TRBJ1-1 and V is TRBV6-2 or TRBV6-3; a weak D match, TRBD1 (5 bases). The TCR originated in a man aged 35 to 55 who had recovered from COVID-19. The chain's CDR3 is CASSYLQVNTEAFF. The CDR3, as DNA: TGTGCCAGCAGTTACTTACAGGTGAACACTGAAGCTTTCTTT.